This entry is about one TCR beta chain. The antigen is unknown. The data derive from a study of T-cell memory formation after mild COVID-19. Background on the study: Clusters of TCRs were largely donor specific.

This CDR3 is 14 amino acids long. The V and J ends lost 1 base and 5 bases respectively, with 14 bases between them. Germline V gene lookup returns CDR1 DFQATT and CDR2 SNEGSKA (reference sequence). With constant-segment primers, 5'RACE yielded cDNA libraries of TCR alpha and TCR beta that carried sample barcodes and UMIs. Using its own MiXCR run on the 5' RACE reads, TCRdb lists one record per CDR3 protein. The data contain some 200,000 distinct CDR3 sequences, 9.5% of them singletons. Overall study results and limits: Contracting CD4+ clones were located mainly in CM and EM, and CD8+ clones in EMRA.

The source material was PBMCs or a T cell subset sorted from them (not recorded which). The TCR was taken from a man aged 18 to 29 who had mild COVID-19 (a few samples of this study predate the infection). Cell type and time point are not known. This chain uses TRBV20-1 with TRBJ1-2, with a tentative D call TRBD1 (6 bases). CDR3: CSARVGASLYGYTF. For the CDR3, the DNA is TGCAGTGCTAGAGTGGGGGCCTCGTTATATGGCTACACCTTC.